A single sample gave rise to the 32 T cell receptor beta chains below, sequenced in a study of blood T cell repertoires in COVID-19. Clones were read by immunoSEQ multiplex PCR, and TCRdb kept only the in-frame ones, dropping some. The sample records 210,000 or so clones, about four fifths being singletons. The sequenced material came from PBMCs or T cells enriched from blood (not recorded which). All receptors come from a woman aged 45-65 years who had been exposed to COVID-19.

J is TRBJ2-7 and V is TRBV5-1, with TRBD1 identical over 9 bases. The V gene's germline CDR1 is SGHRS and CDR2 YFSETQ. V shed 4 bases, J shed 2 bases, and the junction held 7 bases outside the gene matches. The length of the CDR3 is 15 residues. The CDR3 region has the DNA TGCGCCAGCAGCAGCGGGACAGGGTCAACCTACGAGCAGTACTTC. It codes for CASSSGTGSTYEQYF.

Only one count was recorded for this clone. This chain uses TRBV6-6 with TRBJ2-5; no clear D gene. The CDR3 extends over 13 amino acids. Deletions cut 4 bases from V and 4 bases from J, with 10 bases between. CDR1 MNHNY and CDR2 SVGAGI come from the germline V gene (reference sequence). The CDR3 spells CASSLRERETQYF. The CDR3 DNA reads as TGTGCCAGCAGTTTGAGAGAGAGAGAGACCCAGTACTTC.

This clone was counted a single time. V gene TRBV12-5 combines with J gene TRBJ2-3; 9 nucleotides agree with TRBD2. The CDR3 spans 16 residues. Germline V CDR1 and CDR2: LGHNT, FRNRAP. V trimming: 1 base; J trimming: 4 bases; junction bases outside the gene matches: 6. CDR3 nucleotide sequence: TGTGCTAGTGGTTTGGGAGCGGGGGGCGGGGCAGATACGCAGTATTTT. This translates into CASGLGAGGGADTQYF. Supplemented by reference TRBV12-5 and TRBJ2-3, the full variable domain reads DARVTQTPRHKVTEMGQEVTMRCQPILGHNTVFWYRQTMMQGLELLAYFRNRAPLDDSGMPKDRFSAEMPDATLATLKIQPSEPRDSAVYFCASGLGAGGGADTQYFGPGTRLTVL.

The CDR3 reads CASRLQGNEQYF. The CDR3 DNA sequence: TGTGCCAGCAGGCTACAGGGGAACGAGCAGTACTTC. The J gene is TRBJ2-7, the V gene TRBV14, with 7 bases identical to TRBD1. This CDR3 comprises 12 residues. CDR1 SGHDN and CDR2 FVKESK come from the germline V gene. The V gene end was trimmed by 6 bases and the J gene end by 5 bases; junction bases not matched to a gene: 4.

This chain links TRBV10-2 with TRBJ1-5, with 9 bases fitting TRBD1. The CDR3 has 15 residues. With V trimmed by 5 bases and J by 4 bases, 6 bases remained unmatched. Germline CDR1 and CDR2: WSHSY and SAAADI. As DNA, the CDR3 is TGCGCCAGCAGTCCCGGGACAGGGTATAATCAGCCCCAGCATTTT. Its translation: CASSPGTGYNQPQHF.

In this sample, this clone turned up once. The rearrangement joins TRBV10-3 to TRBJ1-2; TRBD1 matches 9 bases. Unmatched junction bases numbered 3, after V lost 6 bases and J lost 7 bases. Germline loops: CDR1 ENHRY, CDR2 SYGVKD. This CDR3 spans 12 amino acids. CDR3 amino acids: CAISWDRAGYTF. The CDR3 nucleotides are TGTGCCATCAGCTGGGACAGGGCTGGCTACACCTTC.

V usage is TRBV4-1 and J usage is TRBJ2-7, with a weak D call TRBD1 (7 bases). The CDR3 loop spans 17 amino acids. Looked up from germline, CDR1 is MGHRA and CDR2 is YSYEKL. V lost 4 bases, J lost 3 bases, and 22 bases lay in between. This CDR3 reads CASSLQEGGQSFYEQYF. Written as DNA, the CDR3 is TGCGCCAGCAGCCTTCAGGAGGGGGGACAGAGTTTCTACGAGCAGTACTTC.

The rearrangement links TRBV5-1 to TRBJ2-7, with 8 bases identical to TRBD1. The CDR3 is made up of 14 amino acids. CDR1 and CDR2 (germline): SGHRS, YFSETQ. With 2 bases clipped from V and 5 bases from J, the junction kept 6 bases outside the gene matches. As DNA, the CDR3 is TGCGCCAGCAGCTTCACAGGGGGAGTAAACGAGCAGTACTTC. This sequence encodes CASSFTGGVNEQYF.

The rearrangement links TRBV11-2 to TRBJ2-7, with D maybe TRBD2 (6 bases). The CDR3 covers 13 residues. Germline values: CDR1 SGHAT, CDR2 FQNNGV. The V gene lost 0 bases and the J gene lost 3 bases, with 6 bases spanning the gap. CDR3 sequence reads: CASSLEEGYEQYF. The CDR3 DNA reads as TGTGCCAGCAGCTTAGAGGAGGGCTACGAGCAGTACTTC. Supplemented by reference TRBV11-2 and TRBJ2-7, the full variable domain reads EAGVAQSPRYKIIEKRQSVAFWCNPISGHATLYWYQQILGQGPKLLIQFQNNGVVDDSQLPKDRFSAERLKGVDSTLKIQPAKLEDSAVYLCASSLEEGYEQYFGPGTRLTVT.

The chain carries TRBV2 and TRBJ1-5, with D perhaps TRBD1 (6 bases). Germline CDR1 and CDR2: SNHLY and FYNNEI. V shed 6 bases and J shed 3 bases, with 15 bases lying between them. CDR3 size: 15 residues. The CDR3 loop reads CASSKGRGPNQPQHF. DNA for the CDR3: TGTGCCAGCAGCAAGGGCAGGGGTCCCAATCAGCCCCAGCATTTT. The full variable domain, rest sourced from reference TRBV2 and TRBJ1-5, is EPEVTQTPSHQVTQMGQEVILRCVPISNHLYFYWYRQILGQKVEFLVSFYNNEISEKSEIFDDQFSVERPDGSNFTLKIRSTKLEDSAMYFCASSKGRGPNQPQHFGDGTRLSIL.

The rearrangement links TRBV3-1 (or the pseudogene TRBV3-2) to TRBJ1-6; TRBD1 matches at 9 bases. The V gene end was trimmed by 1 base and the J gene end by 10 bases; junction bases not matched to a gene: 5. CDR3 size: 15 residues. Germline CDR1 LGHDT, CDR2 YNNKEL (reference sequence). The CDR3 region is CASSQAGQGQSPLHF. The CDR3 bases are TGTGCCAGCAGCCAAGCGGGACAGGGACAGTCACCCCTCCACTTT.

The chain couples TRBV12-3 or TRBV12-4 to TRBJ1-2; D is undetermined. V was shortened by 2 bases and J by 7 bases, with 8 bases between the two germline ends. The CDR3 has 12 amino acids. The CDR3 nucleotides read TGTGCCAGCAGTTTATTAGCCGTTGGCTACACCTTC. Protein sequence: CASSLLAVGYTF.

This clone was counted only a few times. This CDR3 is CASSIQGQGVGEAFF. DNA of the CDR3: TGTGCCAGTAGTATCCAGGGACAGGGGGTAGGTGAAGCTTTCTTT. The chain combines TRBV19 with TRBJ1-1; 11 bases line up with TRBD1. CDR3 length: 15 amino acids. Looked up from germline, CDR1 is LNHDA and CDR2 is SQIVND (reference sequence). V shed 3 bases, J shed 7 bases, and the junction held 7 bases outside the gene matches. The full variable domain, in which reference TRBV19 and TRBJ1-1 provide the parts outside the CDR3, is DGGITQSPKYLFRKEGQNVTLSCEQNLNHDAMYWYRQDPGQGLRLIYYSQIVNDFQKGDIAEGYSVSREKKESFPLTVTSAQKNPTAFYLCASSIQGQGVGEAFFGQGTRLTVV.

This clone was observed a few times. This sequence joins TRBV5-5 and TRBJ1-2, with TRBD1 identical over 7 bases. CDR3 length equals 14 residues. The V gene's germline CDR1 is SGHKS and CDR2 YYEKEE (reference sequence). V lost 4 bases to trimming and J lost 4 bases; unmatched junction nucleotides: 7. The CDR3 is CASSPGTAFYGYTF. CDR3 sequence (DNA): TGTGCCAGCAGCCCCGGGACAGCCTTCTATGGCTACACCTTC.

J is TRBJ1-6 and V is TRBV30; weak D call: TRBD1 (5 bases). This CDR3 is built from 13 residues. V lost 8 bases and J 7 bases, leaving 15 bases between the germline ends. CDR1 is GTSNPN, CDR2 SVGIG, per germline (reference sequence). Here the CDR3 DNA reads TGTGCCCAAAAAGGACAATGGAATTCACCCCTCCACTTT. Amino acids: CAQKGQWNSPLHF.

DNA for the CDR3: TGCAGCGTTGCCTCTAGCGGGGGGGTTGGTAGCACAGATACGCAGTATTTT. Protein sequence: CSVASSGGVGSTDTQYF. The chain is built from TRBV29-1 and TRBJ2-3; 12 positions agree with TRBD2. The CDR3 runs 17 residues. CDR1 is SQVTM, CDR2 ANQGSEA, per germline. J was trimmed by 0 bases and V by 4 bases; bases with no gene match: 8.

V and J are TRBV7-2 and TRBJ2-5, with TRBD1 as a possible D gene (8 bases). The length of the CDR3 is 15 residues. The V end was cut by 5 bases, the J end by 5 bases, with 18 bases between. Germline V gene sequence: CDR1 SGHTA, CDR2 FQGNSA. The DNA of the CDR3 is TGTGCCAGCAGCGATAACAGGGGGGGGCCGGAGACCCAGTACTTC. It codes for CASSDNRGGPETQYF. The full variable domain, rest sourced from reference TRBV7-2 and TRBJ2-5, is GAGVSQSPSNKVTEKGKDVELRCDPISGHTALYWYRQSLGQGLEFLIYFQGNSAPDKSGLPSDRFSAERTGGSVSTLTIQRTQQEDSAVYLCASSDNRGGPETQYFGPGTRLLVL.

The gene calls are TRBV7-2 and TRBJ2-1, with a possible D match to TRBD1 (6 bases). Germline loops: CDR1 SGHTA, CDR2 FQGNSA. Trimming took off 2 bases at V and 9 bases at J, with 11 bases between the two ends. This CDR3 has 13 amino acids. CDR3 coding DNA: TGTGCCAGCAGCTTACCCACAGGGAGTGAGCAGTTCTTC. The encoded protein is CASSLPTGSEQFF.

This chain connects TRBV25-1 to TRBJ1-2; D is ambiguous. This CDR3 is built from 13 residues. V dropped 3 bases and J dropped 5 bases, with 10 bases sitting between them. Germline lookup yields CDR1 MGHDK and CDR2 SYGVNS. CDR3 amino acids: CASSERTGYGYTF. The CDR3 nucleotides read TGTGCCAGCAGTGAGAGGACGGGGTATGGCTACACCTTC.

The V gene is TRBV28, the J gene TRBJ1-1; weak D call: TRBD1 (5 bases). Between the trimmed V and J ends, which lost 6 bases and 10 bases, there was a span of 15 bases. The CDR3 is 12 residues long. Germline V gene sequence: CDR1 MDHEN, CDR2 SYDVKM. This chain's CDR3 is CASRPSSRVAFF. The CDR3, as DNA: TGTGCCAGCAGACCGTCCTCCAGGGTAGCTTTCTTT.

This clone was picked up a small number of times. The V gene is TRBV5-4, the J gene TRBJ2-3; no reliable D call. V lost 0 bases, J lost 5 bases, and 7 bases lay in between. The CDR3 sequence is 13 residues long. Germline CDR1 and CDR2: SGHNT and YYREEE (reference sequence). The CDR3 nucleotides read TGTGCCAGCAGCTTGGGTCCGCGAGATACGCAGTATTTT. The encoded protein is CASSLGPRDTQYF.

The CDR3 protein is CASSSPPGQGALNTEAFF. The DNA for the CDR3 is TGTGCCAGCAGCTCACCGCCGGGACAGGGGGCTCTTAACACTGAAGCTTTCTTT. The gene calls are TRBV7-9 and TRBJ1-1, with TRBD1 matching over 12 bases. From germline, CDR1 is SEHNR and CDR2 FQNEAQ (reference sequence). The CDR3 is made up of 18 amino acids. Losses at the gene ends were 4 bases for V and 2 bases for J; bases not matched to a gene: 11.

This chain connects TRBV6-2 or TRBV6-3 to TRBJ1-2; D is possibly TRBD1 (6 bases). Germline CDR1 and CDR2: MNHEY and SVGEGT. The CDR3 sequence is 12 residues long. V gave up 5 bases and J gave up 5 bases, with 9 bases separating them. The CDR3: CASSPGHYGYTF. In DNA form, the CDR3 reads TGTGCCAGCAGTCCGGGACATTATGGCTACACCTTC.

The gene calls are TRBV30 and TRBJ2-1, with 15 bases identical to TRBD2. Germline assignment: CDR1 GTSNPN and CDR2 SVGIG (reference sequence). The CDR3 consists of 17 residues. Germline trimming cut 1 base from V and 8 bases from J; bases unmatched to any gene: 9. The CDR3 sequence: CAWSELGLAGGPHEQFF. The CDR3 bases are TGTGCCTGGAGTGAGTTAGGACTAGCGGGGGGGCCTCATGAGCAGTTCTTC.

V usage is TRBV18 and J usage is TRBJ1-1, with a weak D call TRBD1 (6 bases). Trimming removed 2 bases from V and 1 base from J, with 11 bases in between. Per the germline V gene, CDR1 is KGHSH and CDR2 is LQKENI. The CDR3 has 15 residues. This chain's CDR3 is CASSPGTRQNTEAFF. Written as DNA, the CDR3 is TGTGCCAGCTCACCAGGGACAAGGCAGAACACTGAAGCTTTCTTT.

The chain uses TRBV6-1 and TRBJ1-2, with D hard to call. Between the trimmed V and J ends, which lost 2 bases and 2 bases, there was a span of 12 bases. Germline V gene data show CDR1 as MNHNS and CDR2 as SASEGT. This CDR3 has 15 amino acids. The CDR3 nucleotides are TGTGCCAGCAGTGAAATCGGCAGGAAAAACTATGGCTACACCTTC. Translating gives CASSEIGRKNYGYTF.

This chain links TRBV3-1 (or the pseudogene TRBV3-2) with TRBJ1-2; TRBD1 matches at 12 bases. The CDR3 is made up of 20 amino acids. Per germline, CDR1 LGHDT and CDR2 YNNKEL (reference sequence). Trimming removed 2 bases from V and 4 bases from J; junction bases left unmatched: 17. CDR3 in amino acids: CASSQTPGDRGLPQVYGYTF. The DNA of the CDR3 is TGTGCCAGCAGCCAAACCCCAGGGGACAGGGGGCTTCCCCAAGTCTATGGCTACACCTTC.

This clone was observed a few times. The chain employs TRBV5-4 and TRBJ1-2; the D is unclear. Germline values: CDR1 SGHNT, CDR2 YYREEE (reference sequence). Trimming pared 1 base from V and 4 bases from J, leaving 11 bases between. This CDR3 is 14 amino acids long. The DNA for the CDR3 is TGTGCCAGCAGCTTGTTGGGCATCAGCTATGGCTACACCTTC. Its protein is CASSLLGISYGYTF.

The chain recombines TRBV10-3 with TRBJ2-5; 8 bases fit TRBD1. This CDR3 contains 14 residues. V was clipped by 11 bases and J by 3 bases; unmatched bases: 11. CDR1 and CDR2 from the germline V gene are ENHRY and SYGVKD. The CDR3 reads CASQKGQVEETQYF. The CDR3, as DNA: TGTGCCTCCCAGAAGGGACAGGTGGAAGAGACCCAGTACTTC.

This clone was recorded only once. The rearrangement links TRBV3-1 (or the pseudogene TRBV3-2) to TRBJ1-1, with D uncertain. CDR1 LGHDT and CDR2 YNNKEL come from the germline V gene (reference sequence). This CDR3 comprises 13 residues. Trimming removed 5 bases at V and 7 bases at J, with 14 bases between. The chain's CDR3 is CASSERSGDEAFF. The CDR3 nucleotides are TGTGCCAGCAGCGAAAGGTCGGGAGATGAAGCTTTCTTT.

The rearrangement links TRBV7-7 to TRBJ2-1; possible D gene TRBD1, 6 bases. The CDR3 totals 19 residues. The germline V gene has CDR1 SSHAT and CDR2 FNYEAQ (reference sequence). Trimming shortened V by 5 bases and J by 10 bases, and 33 bases separated the two germline ends. CDR3 coding DNA: TGTGCCAGCAGCCAAAGTCCCATCGACAGTACATGGGTACAGGGAGAGCAGTTCTTC. The encoded protein is CASSQSPIDSTWVQGEQFF.

The V and J genes are TRBV7-8 and TRBJ2-3; no definite D call. The CDR3 is made up of 12 amino acids. With 5 bases removed from V and 5 bases from J, the gap between germline ends came to 8 bases. CDR1 and CDR2 (germline): SGHVS, FQNEAQ. This chain's CDR3 is CASSPRGDTQYF. CDR3 DNA sequence: TGTGCCAGCAGCCCGCGAGGAGATACGCAGTATTTT. The whole variable domain, filled in from reference TRBV7-8 and TRBJ2-3, reads GAGVSQSPRYKVAKRGQDVALRCDPISGHVSLFWYQQALGQGPEFLTYFQNEAQLDKSGLPSDRFFAERPEGSVSTLKIQRTQQEDSAVYLCASSPRGDTQYFGPGTRLTVL.